Reported below is one T cell receptor beta chain. Its antigen is not known. V lost 5 bases and J lost 4; bases outside the gene matches: 11. The CDR3 contains 18 residues. Germline V gene sequence: CDR1 LNHDA, CDR2 SQIVND (reference sequence). The primer mix had 60 Vbeta and 13 Jbeta primers. In the original workflow: Later analysis identified 65 million to 80 million unique TCR beta chains, 8.5 million to 13 million shared. TCRdb's copy holds only in-frame clones and misses some; the assay was immunoSEQ multiplex PCR. V and J calls and clone size come straight from that table; D and trimming were deduced from the DNA. The sample holds roughly 200,000 clones, 70% to 75% seen once. This entry comes from a study of cytomegalovirus exposure and HLA in healthy donors. Regarding the study as a whole: CMV antigen specificity of a few CMV-associated chains was confirmed in vitro. V- and J-gene trimming in TCR beta was tied to a missense DCLRE1C variant by an analysis performed later.

The sequenced sample consisted of PBMCs. The origin of this receptor is a male donor in good health and CMV-seronegative. The genes are TRBV19 and TRBJ2-5, with 15 bases that match TRBD2. CDR3: CASSPRLLGLAGGETQYF. Written as DNA, the CDR3 is TGTGCCAGTAGTCCGAGGCTGTTGGGACTAGCGGGAGGAGAGACCCAGTACTTC.